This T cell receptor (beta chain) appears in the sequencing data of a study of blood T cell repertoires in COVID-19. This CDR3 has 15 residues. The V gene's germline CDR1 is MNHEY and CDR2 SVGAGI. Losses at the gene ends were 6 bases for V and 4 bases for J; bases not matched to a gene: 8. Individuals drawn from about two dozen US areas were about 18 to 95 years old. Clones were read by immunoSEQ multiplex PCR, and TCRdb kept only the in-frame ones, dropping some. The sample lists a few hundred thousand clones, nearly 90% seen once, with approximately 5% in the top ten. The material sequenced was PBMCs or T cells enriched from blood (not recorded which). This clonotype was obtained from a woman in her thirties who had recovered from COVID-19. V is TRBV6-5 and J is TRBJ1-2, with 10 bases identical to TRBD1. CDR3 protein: CASRPDRGPSYGYTF. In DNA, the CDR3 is TGTGCCAGCAGGCCCGACAGGGGGCCCAGCTATGGCTACACCTTC.